These 23 T cell receptor beta chains were sequenced from one sample in a study of T-cell memory formation after mild COVID-19. From the 5' RACE reads, TCRdb called clonotypes with MiXCR, one entry per CDR3 protein. In the table there are 45,000 to 55,000 distinct CDR3 sequences, about 7.3% of which are singletons. Source material: PBMCs or a T cell subset sorted from them (not recorded which). These receptors were obtained from a man between 18 and 35 years old who had mild COVID-19 (a few samples of this study predate the infection). Cell type and time point are not known.

The chain links TRBV6-2 or TRBV6-3 to TRBJ2-2, with 9 bases identical to TRBD2. With V trimmed by 6 bases and J by 2 bases, 7 bases remained unmatched. The CDR3 loop spans 16 amino acids. CDR1 is MNHEY and CDR2 is SVGEGT in the germline V gene. The DNA for the CDR3 is TGTGCCAGCAGATTAGCGGGAGCTGGAAACACCGGGGAGCTGTTTTTT. Protein product: CASRLAGAGNTGELFF.

This clonotype was counted many times. The CDR3 here is CASSLDRQLNEQFF. The CDR3 DNA is TGTGCCAGCAGTTTAGACAGGCAGCTCAATGAGCAGTTCTTC. The V and J genes are TRBV12-3 or TRBV12-4 and TRBJ2-1; D may be TRBD1 (5 bases). V was pared by 1 base and J by 6 bases, with 10 bases between. The length of the CDR3 is 14 residues.

This chain links TRBV18 with TRBJ2-1; D not resolved. The V end was cut by 1 base, the J end by 11 bases, with 6 bases between. The CDR3 has 11 residues. CDR1 and CDR2 from the germline V gene are KGHSH and LQKENI. The DNA of the CDR3 is TGTGCCAGCTCACCACAGAGTCAGCAGTTCTTC. It specifies CASSPQSQQFF.

By sample fraction, this clonotype is medium-sized. The V call is TRBV7-2, the J call TRBJ1-2, with a weak D call TRBD1 (5 bases). V gave up 5 bases and J gave up 0 bases, with 16 bases separating them. The CDR3 is 16 residues long. CDR1 SGHTA and CDR2 FQGNSA come from the germline V gene. Written as DNA, the CDR3 is TGTGCCAGCAGCCCCCCTTGGGGCTCGACTAACTATGGCTACACCTTC. Translated: CASSPPWGSTNYGYTF.

This clonotype has only a few counts. The V gene is TRBV6-2 or TRBV6-3, the J gene TRBJ1-1; possibly TRBD1 for D (5 bases). Germline lookup yields CDR1 MNHEY and CDR2 SVGEGT. CDR3 length equals 14 residues. The V end was cut by 2 bases, the J end by 7 bases, with 14 bases between. CDR3 amino acids: CASSYRGSESEAFF. DNA of the CDR3: TGTGCCAGCAGTTACCGGGGGTCGGAGAGTGAAGCTTTCTTT.

At least ten counts were recorded for this clonotype. V usage is TRBV20-1 and J usage is TRBJ2-1, with D perhaps TRBD1 or TRBD2 (5 bases each). CDR1 is DFQATT and CDR2 is SNEGSKA in the germline V gene (reference sequence). V lost 3 bases, J lost 3 bases, and 12 bases lay in between. There are 14 residues in the CDR3. The CDR3 here is CSARMGVGYNEQFF. The CDR3 nucleotides read TGCAGTGCTAGGATGGGGGTTGGCTACAATGAGCAGTTCTTC.

The V and J genes are TRBV4-1 and TRBJ1-1, with D unresolved. CDR3 length: 15 residues. V was cut by 4 bases and J by 5 bases, with 17 bases left in between. CDR1 and CDR2 (germline): MGHRA, YSYEKL. In nucleotides, the CDR3 is TGCGCCAGCAGCCCCGCCTCCGGGCTGATGACTGAAGCTTTCTTT. Protein: CASSPASGLMTEAFF.

This rearrangement joins TRBV5-1 to TRBJ1-5, with 7 bases identical to TRBD1. The J segment lost 0 bases and the V segment lost 0 bases, leaving 3 bases of the junction unmatched. The CDR3 is 16 residues long. Germline V gives CDR1 SGHRS, CDR2 YFSETQ. CDR3 amino acids: CASSLGDSFSNQPQHF. The CDR3 bases are TGCGCCAGCAGCTTGGGGGACAGCTTTAGCAATCAGCCCCAGCATTTT.

The rearrangement links TRBV30 to TRBJ2-3; weak D call: TRBD1 (6 bases). The CDR3 totals 14 residues. Germline V gene data show CDR1 as GTSNPN and CDR2 as SVGIG (reference sequence). V dropped 5 bases and J dropped 1 base, with 13 bases sitting between them. The CDR3 nucleotides are TGTGCCTGGGAACGGGACACCCGCACAGATACGCAGTATTTT. Its protein product is CAWERDTRTDTQYF. Supplemented by reference TRBV30 and TRBJ2-3, the full variable domain reads SQTIHQWPATLVQPVGSPLSLECTVEGTSNPNLYWYRQAAGRGLQLLFYSVGIGQISSEVPQNLSASRPQDRQFILSSKKLLLSDSGFYLCAWERDTRTDTQYFGPGTRLTVL.

CDR3 in amino acids: CASSLYRDRGSEAFF. DNA for the CDR3: TGTGCCAGCAGTTTATATAGGGACAGGGGTTCTGAAGCTTTCTTT. The genes are TRBV12-3 or TRBV12-4 and TRBJ1-1; 10 nucleotides match TRBD1. V dropped 2 bases and J dropped 6; count of bases not matched to a gene: 6. There are 15 residues in the CDR3.

This clonotype came up many times. V is TRBV15 and J is TRBJ2-3, with 8 bases matching TRBD1. V gave up 7 bases and J gave up 2 bases; unmatched junction bases: 8. Looked up from germline, CDR1 is LNHNV and CDR2 is YYDKDF (reference sequence). The CDR3 sequence is 15 residues long. The CDR3 nucleotides read TGTGCCACCACCCGGGACAGGCACTACACAGATACGCAGTATTTT. The encoded protein is CATTRDRHYTDTQYF.

The chain has TRBV3-1 and TRBJ2-7, with D possibly being TRBD2 (6 bases). Trimming pared 3 bases from V and 3 bases from J, leaving 15 bases between. Germline-derived CDR1 and CDR2 are LGHDT and YNNKEL (reference sequence). The CDR3 totals 15 residues. CDR3 protein: CASSHLSRGGYEQYF. The CDR3 DNA is TGTGCCAGCAGCCACCTCTCGCGGGGAGGCTACGAGCAGTACTTC.

J is TRBJ1-4 and V is TRBV29-1; weak D call: TRBD1 (5 bases). Between the trimmed V and J ends, which lost 4 bases and 2 bases, there was a span of 8 bases. The CDR3 contains 13 residues. Germline V gives CDR1 SQVTM, CDR2 ANQGSEA. The CDR3 nucleotides read TGCAGCGTTGCTGAGGGGACTAATGAAAAACTGTTTTTT. Translated: CSVAEGTNEKLFF.

This clonotype occurred a few times. The chain uses TRBV7-9 and TRBJ1-4, with 8 bases aligning to TRBD1. Germline assignment: CDR1 SEHNR and CDR2 FQNEAQ (reference sequence). This CDR3 has 14 amino acids. V shed 4 bases and J 8 bases; nucleotides not matched to a gene: 6. This CDR3 is CASSYGQGREKLFF. DNA for the CDR3: TGTGCCAGCAGCTACGGACAGGGTCGCGAAAAACTGTTTTTT.

In this sample, this clonotype turned up a few times. V and J are TRBV6-6 and TRBJ2-7; D unresolved. Germline lookup yields CDR1 MNHNY and CDR2 SVGAGI (reference sequence). The V end lost 5 bases, the J end lost 1 base, and 9 bases lay between the germline ends. The CDR3 is made up of 13 amino acids. The CDR3 bases are TGTGCCAGCAGTCCGGTCTCATCCTACGAGCAGTACTTC. Protein product: CASSPVSSYEQYF.

Concerning this clonotype itself: Relative to the germline gene, one junction end is altered; a read error may explain this. This sequence joins TRBV11-1 and TRBJ1-6; D not resolved. CDR1 and CDR2 (germline): SGHAT, FQDESV (reference sequence). This CDR3 is built from 14 residues. CDR3 nucleotides: TGTGCCGGCAGCCTCCGGGCGGGTAATTCACCCCTCCACTTT. This sequence encodes CAGSLRAGNSPLHF. Complete variable domain (other parts from reference TRBV11-1 and TRBJ1-6): EAEVAQSPRYKITEKSQAVAFWCDPISGHATLYWYRQILGQGPELLVQFQDESVVDDSQLPKDRFSAERLKGVDSTLKIQPAELGDSAMYLCAGSLRAGNSPLHFGNGTRLTVT.

Many counts were recorded for this clonotype. This chain uses TRBV7-2 with TRBJ2-2, with 8 bases identical to TRBD1. The germline V gene encodes CDR1 SGHTA and CDR2 FQGNSA. CDR3 length: 16 amino acids. After removal of 6 bases from V and 2 bases from J, the junction contained 8 bases not matched to a gene. DNA of the CDR3: TGTGCCAGCAGACTATCCGGGACAGGAAACACCGGGGAGCTGTTTTTT. Its translation: CASRLSGTGNTGELFF.

This clonotype was counted ten times or more. The genes are TRBV12-3 or TRBV12-4 and TRBJ2-3; D is unclear. V gave up 8 bases and J gave up 3 bases, with 15 bases separating them. The CDR3 spans 14 residues. The CDR3, as DNA: TGTGCCAGCCCCCGGGTCCTGGGGACAGATACGCAGTATTTT. This sequence encodes CASPRVLGTDTQYF.

This clonotype showed up many times. The V and J genes are TRBV5-4 and TRBJ2-2; 7 bases fit TRBD2. This CDR3 is built from 17 residues. The trim removed 0 bases at V and 0 bases at J, leaving 5 bases unmatched. Looked up from germline, CDR1 is SGHNT and CDR2 is YYREEE (reference sequence). CDR3 in amino acids: CASSLVGRGSNTGELFF. CDR3 in DNA: TGTGCCAGCAGCTTGGTGGGGCGGGGGTCGAACACCGGGGAGCTGTTTTTT. The full variable domain, with the rest looked up from reference TRBV5-4 and TRBJ2-2, is ETGVTQSPTHLIKTRGQQVTLRCSSQSGHNTVSWYQQALGQGPQFIFQYYREEENGRGNFPPRFSGLQFPNYSSELNVNALELDDSALYLCASSLVGRGSNTGELFFGEGSRLTVL.

The rearrangement links TRBV20-1 to TRBJ1-4; no definite D call. This CDR3 has 13 amino acids. V lost 0 bases to trimming and J lost 5 bases, with 7 bases between them. CDR1 is DFQATT, CDR2 SNEGSKA, per germline (reference sequence). For the CDR3, the DNA is TGCAGTGCTAGAGATAACAAAAATGAAAAACTGTTTTTT. Its translation is CSARDNKNEKLFF.

This chain uses TRBV11-2 with TRBJ2-1; D remains ambiguous. V was cut by 2 bases and J by 10 bases, with 12 bases left in between. This CDR3 is 13 amino acids long. Germline lookup yields CDR1 SGHAT and CDR2 FQNNGV. The CDR3 reads CASSLSRDDEQFF. The DNA of the CDR3 is TGTGCCAGCAGCTTATCAAGGGATGACGAGCAGTTCTTC. Looking up the rest from reference TRBV11-2 and TRBJ2-1 gives the full variable domain: EAGVAQSPRYKIIEKRQSVAFWCNPISGHATLYWYQQILGQGPKLLIQFQNNGVVDDSQLPKDRFSAERLKGVDSTLKIQPAKLEDSAVYLCASSLSRDDEQFFGPGTRLTVL.

This clonotype was seen many times. V gene TRBV20-1 combines with J gene TRBJ1-6; D gene ambiguous. Trimming pared 1 base from V and 0 bases from J, leaving 4 bases between. This CDR3 has 14 residues. Looked up from germline, CDR1 is DFQATT and CDR2 is SNEGSKA (reference sequence). CDR3 region: CSARASSYNSPLHF. CDR3 bases: TGCAGTGCTAGAGCCAGCTCCTATAATTCACCCCTCCACTTT.

By its share, this clonotype is medium-sized. V is TRBV5-1 and J is TRBJ2-1, with TRBD2 matching over 11 bases. This CDR3 contains 15 residues. The ends lost 2 bases at V and 3 bases at J; junction bases unmatched: 1. Germline V CDR1 and CDR2: SGHRS, YFSETQ. The CDR3 nucleotides read TGCGCCAGCAGCTTAGGACTAGCGGGCTACAATGAGCAGTTCTTC. Its translation: CASSLGLAGYNEQFF.